Below, 23 T cell receptor beta chains from the same sample are listed, as sequenced in a study of T cell repertoires in cytomegalovirus infection. TCRdb independently ran MiXCR on the reads; one entry per CDR3 protein. The table lists about 220,000 distinct CDR3 sequences, 35% to 40% of them singletons. Which antigens these TCRs recognize remains unknown. This specimen consisted of CD8+ T cells from cultured PBMCs, obtained from culture after CMV antigen stimulation. All receptors derive from a human donor in good health (CMV status not recorded). Some clones in this sample may be carry-over from other donors' samples.

This clonotype has just a few counts. The chain uses TRBV2 and TRBJ1-5, with D possibly TRBD1 on 6 matching bases. This CDR3 has 16 amino acids. Trimming removed 5 bases at V and 0 bases at J, with 14 bases between. Germline V lookup: CDR1 SNHLY, CDR2 FYNNEI. The CDR3 coding sequence is TGTGCCAGCAGTCATACAGGGCTGGCTAGCAATCAGCCCCAGCATTTT. It is translated as CASSHTGLASNQPQHF.

The chain uses TRBV13 and TRBJ1-2; 10 bases agree with TRBD1. CDR3 length equals 14 residues. Trimming cost V 1 base and J 7 bases; bases outside gene matches: 3. Per the germline V gene, CDR1 is PRHDT and CDR2 is FYEKMQ (reference sequence). The CDR3 DNA is TGTGCCAGCAGCTTAGAGGGACAGGGGCTTGGCTACACCTTC. Its translation: CASSLEGQGLGYTF.

The CDR3 is CASRGIFYGYTF. The CDR3 nucleotides read TGTGCCAGCCGAGGGATCTTCTATGGCTACACCTTC. V gene TRBV27 combines with J gene TRBJ1-2; D gene ambiguous. Germline V gene sequence: CDR1 MNHEY, CDR2 SMNVEV (reference sequence). The CDR3 length is 12 residues. Trimming took off 8 bases at V and 4 bases at J, with 11 bases between the two ends.

The chain couples TRBV27 to TRBJ1-5; D remains ambiguous. CDR3 size: 16 residues. Between the trimmed V and J ends, which lost 0 bases and 2 bases, there was a span of 11 bases. Germline V CDR1 and CDR2: MNHEY, SMNVEV (reference sequence). As DNA, the CDR3 is TGTGCCAGCAGTTTATCAAGCGGGGAAGGCAATCAGCCCCAGCATTTT. Its translation: CASSLSSGEGNQPQHF.

This clonotype appeared a few times. V usage is TRBV6-5 and J usage is TRBJ1-1; D perhaps matches TRBD1 (5 bases). The CDR3 is 15 amino acids. Germline lookup yields CDR1 MNHEY and CDR2 SVGAGI. Trimming pared 0 bases from V and 4 bases from J, leaving 12 bases between. The CDR3 reads CASSYSEQVSTEAFF. The DNA of the CDR3 is TGTGCCAGCAGTTACTCGGAACAGGTGTCCACTGAAGCTTTCTTT.

The rearrangement joins TRBV6-2 or TRBV6-3 to TRBJ2-1; 8 nucleotides align to TRBD2. With V trimmed by 0 bases and J by 15 bases, 7 bases remained unmatched. The CDR3 is made up of 13 amino acids. Germline loops: CDR1 MNHEY, CDR2 SVGEGT. As DNA, the CDR3 is TGTGCCAGCAGTTACTCCCAGCGGGAGTTTCGGTTCTTC. Its translation is CASSYSQREFRFF.

The genes are TRBV6-5 and TRBJ2-2; D is undetermined. Trimming shortened V by 7 bases and J by 6 bases, and 15 bases separated the two germline ends. The CDR3 covers 14 residues. Germline CDR1 reads MNHEY; CDR2 reads SVGAGI. Here the CDR3 DNA reads TGTGCCAGCACTTTCGGACCGGGTGCCGGGGAGCTGTTTTTT. It encodes CASTFGPGAGELFF.

This clonotype has only a few counts. The chain carries TRBV11-2 and TRBJ2-7, with D tentatively TRBD2 (5 bases). The V gene lost 7 bases and the J gene lost 2 bases, with 21 bases spanning the gap. CDR3 length equals 16 residues. Per the germline V gene, CDR1 is SGHAT and CDR2 is FQNNGV. The CDR3 bases are TGTGCCAGCACTCAGCCCGGGATAATCGTCCCCTACGAGCAGTACTTC. Translated: CASTQPGIIVPYEQYF. Looking up the rest from reference TRBV11-2 and TRBJ2-7 gives the full variable domain: EAGVAQSPRYKIIEKRQSVAFWCNPISGHATLYWYQQILGQGPKLLIQFQNNGVVDDSQLPKDRFSAERLKGVDSTLKIQPAKLEDSAVYLCASTQPGIIVPYEQYFGPGTRLTVT.

The chain combines TRBV13 with TRBJ2-3, with 8 bases that match TRBD2. The trim removed 4 bases at V and 2 bases at J, leaving 11 bases unmatched. The CDR3 runs 17 residues. Germline V gene sequence: CDR1 PRHDT, CDR2 FYEKMQ (reference sequence). CDR3 sequence (DNA): TGTGCCAGCAGCTCACAAGGAGCGGGGGTGTTCACAGATACGCAGTATTTT. This gives the protein CASSSQGAGVFTDTQYF.

This clonotype was seen only a few times. The rearrangement links TRBV7-9 to TRBJ2-5; 9 bases are shared with TRBD1. In germline, CDR1 is SEHNR, CDR2 FQNEAQ (reference sequence). With V trimmed by 6 bases and J by 6 bases, 8 bases remained unmatched. CDR3 size: 14 residues. For the CDR3, the DNA is TGTGCCAGCAGTCGTCCCGGGACAGGGAAGACCCAGTACTTC. Residues: CASSRPGTGKTQYF. The entire variable domain, with the rest obtained from reference TRBV7-9 and TRBJ2-5, is as follows: DTGVSQNPRHKITKRGQNVTFRCDPISEHNRLYWYRQTLGQGPEFLTYFQNEAQLEKSRLLSDRFSAERPKGSFSTLEIQRTEQGDSAMYLCASSRPGTGKTQYFGPGTRLLVL.

CDR3 in DNA: TGTGCCAGTAGCCCCTTGATTAGCGGGAGCAATGAGCAGTTCTTC. Translated: CASSPLISGSNEQFF. The gene calls are TRBV19 and TRBJ2-1, with 9 bases lining up with TRBD2. There are 15 residues in the CDR3. The germline CDR1 and CDR2 sequences are LNHDA and SQIVND (reference sequence). V trimming: 6 bases; J trimming: 6 bases; junction bases outside the gene matches: 9.

This clonotype occurred a few times. The V and J genes are TRBV7-9 and TRBJ2-7; 8 positions agree with TRBD1. Germline CDR1 is SEHNR and CDR2 is FQNEAQ (reference sequence). CDR3 length: 15 amino acids. J gave up 2 bases and V 2 bases, and 5 bases lay outside the gene matches. In DNA, the CDR3 is TGTGCCAGCAGCTTATACAGGACAGGGCCCTACGAGCAGTACTTC. The encoded protein is CASSLYRTGPYEQYF.

This chain links TRBV7-9 with TRBJ2-7, with unresolved D. V lost 1 base to trimming and J lost 2 bases, with 12 bases between them. The V gene's germline CDR1 is SEHNR and CDR2 FQNEAQ (reference sequence). This CDR3 is built from 15 residues. CDR3 in amino acids: CASSLVLSDTYEQYF. The CDR3 nucleotides read TGTGCCAGCAGCTTAGTACTGTCAGACACCTACGAGCAGTACTTC.

The chain has TRBV5-4 and TRBJ2-1; 16 positions agree with TRBD2. The germline V gene encodes CDR1 SGHNT and CDR2 YYREEE (reference sequence). V shed 0 bases and J 7 bases; nucleotides not matched to a gene: 13. The CDR3 spans 20 residues. CDR3 amino acids: CASSLGLGTSGGGSLNEQFF. CDR3 DNA: TGTGCCAGCAGCTTGGGACTTGGGACTAGCGGGGGGGGTAGTTTGAATGAGCAGTTCTTC. The entire variable domain, with the rest obtained from reference TRBV5-4 and TRBJ2-1, is as follows: ETGVTQSPTHLIKTRGQQVTLRCSSQSGHNTVSWYQQALGQGPQFIFQYYREEENGRGNFPPRFSGLQFPNYSSELNVNALELDDSALYLCASSLGLGTSGGGSLNEQFFGPGTRLTVL.

There are a few counts of this clonotype. The CDR3 reads CASSPNTGGYGYTF. The CDR3 nucleotides are TGTGCCAGCAGCCCGAATACAGGGGGATATGGCTACACCTTC. This chain connects TRBV7-9 to TRBJ1-2, with TRBD1 matching 8 bases. Germline loops: CDR1 SEHNR, CDR2 FQNEAQ (reference sequence). This CDR3 is 14 amino acids long. V lost 5 bases and J lost 5; bases outside the gene matches: 7.

The rearrangement links TRBV7-3 to TRBJ2-3; 11 bases are shared with TRBD2. CDR3 size: 16 residues. Germline V gene data show CDR1 as SGHTA and CDR2 as FQGTGA. With 5 bases clipped from V and 2 bases from J, the junction kept 6 bases outside the gene matches. CDR3 DNA sequence: TGTGCCAGCAGCCCCCTAGCGGGGGGACCCACAGATACGCAGTATTTT. Residues: CASSPLAGGPTDTQYF.

The chain has TRBV7-6 and TRBJ2-2; possibly TRBD1 for D (6 bases). Germline loops: CDR1 SGHVS, CDR2 FNYEAQ. The CDR3 runs to 18 residues. V lost 3 bases to trimming and J lost 7 bases, with 24 bases between them. In DNA, the CDR3 is TGTGCCAGCAGCTTTGTAACCCCCGGCAGGGGATTAAACGGGGAGCTGTTTTTT. Amino acid sequence: CASSFVTPGRGLNGELFF.

This clonotype was counted at least ten times. The V gene is TRBV11-3, the J gene TRBJ2-7, with 9 bases aligning to TRBD2. Germline trimming cut 3 bases from V and 3 bases from J; bases unmatched to any gene: 0. The CDR3 runs 13 residues. Germline CDR1 SGHNT, CDR2 YENEEA. The CDR3 sequence: CASSFSGSYEQYF. The CDR3 DNA is TGTGCCAGCAGCTTTAGCGGGAGCTACGAGCAGTACTTC.

This clonotype turned up a few times. The genes are TRBV7-6 and TRBJ2-7, with D perhaps TRBD1 (5 bases). The V gene lost 0 bases and the J gene lost 3 bases, with 12 bases spanning the gap. The CDR3 is 15 residues long. Germline CDR1 SGHVS, CDR2 FNYEAQ. CDR3 loop: CASSLAVQGGYEQYF. The CDR3 DNA reads TGTGCCAGCAGCTTAGCGGTCCAGGGTGGCTACGAGCAGTACTTC.

This clonotype was observed a handful of times. The chain couples TRBV6-1 to TRBJ2-1, with TRBD1 as a possible D gene (5 bases). Germline V lookup: CDR1 MNHNS, CDR2 SASEGT. The CDR3 sequence is 14 residues long. The V gene lost 4 bases and the J gene lost 4 bases, with 11 bases spanning the gap. CDR3 coding DNA: TGTGCCAGCAGTGTCGGACACCCTTACAATGAGCAGTTCTTC. It specifies CASSVGHPYNEQFF.

In this sample, this clonotype turned up a few times. This chain uses TRBV5-5 with TRBJ2-7; the D gene is possibly TRBD1 (6 bases). Germline CDR1 is SGHKS and CDR2 is YYEKEE (reference sequence). The germline V and J ends were trimmed by 6 bases and 1 base, with 14 bases remaining between them. The CDR3 consists of 14 residues. Written as DNA, the CDR3 is TGTGCCAGCAACCACCGGGACACATCCTACGAGCAGTACTTC. Protein: CASNHRDTSYEQYF.

This clonotype was recorded a few times. The rearrangement links TRBV10-3 to TRBJ2-5; D might be TRBD2 (7 bases). The V end lost 2 bases, the J end lost 5 bases, and 15 bases lay between the germline ends. The CDR3 contains 15 residues. Germline CDR1 is ENHRY and CDR2 is SYGVKD. The CDR3 spells CAISEDGGLGETQYF. As DNA, the CDR3 is TGTGCCATCAGTGAGGACGGGGGGCTAGGCGAGACCCAGTACTTC.

This clonotype occurred a few times. The genes are TRBV29-1 and TRBJ1-1; possible D gene TRBD1, 5 bases. Per germline, CDR1 SQVTM and CDR2 ANQGSEA. The CDR3 is made up of 13 amino acids. V was pared by 7 bases and J by 0 bases, with 12 bases between. The CDR3 sequence: CSAPLDMNTEAFF. The CDR3 region has the DNA TGCAGCGCCCCGCTGGACATGAACACTGAAGCTTTCTTT.